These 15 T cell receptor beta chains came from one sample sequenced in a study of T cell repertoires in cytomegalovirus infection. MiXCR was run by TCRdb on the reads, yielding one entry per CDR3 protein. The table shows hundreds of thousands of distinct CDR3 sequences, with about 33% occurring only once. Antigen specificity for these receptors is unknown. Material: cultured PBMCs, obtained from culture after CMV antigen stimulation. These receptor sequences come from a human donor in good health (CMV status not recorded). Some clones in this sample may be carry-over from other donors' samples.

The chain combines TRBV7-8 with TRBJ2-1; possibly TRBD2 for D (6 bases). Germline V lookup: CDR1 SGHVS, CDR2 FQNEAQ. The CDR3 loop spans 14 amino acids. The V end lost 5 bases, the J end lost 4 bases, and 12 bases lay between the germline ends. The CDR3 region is CASSTLRGYNEQFF. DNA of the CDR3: TGTGCCAGCAGCACCCTCCGGGGGTACAATGAGCAGTTCTTC.

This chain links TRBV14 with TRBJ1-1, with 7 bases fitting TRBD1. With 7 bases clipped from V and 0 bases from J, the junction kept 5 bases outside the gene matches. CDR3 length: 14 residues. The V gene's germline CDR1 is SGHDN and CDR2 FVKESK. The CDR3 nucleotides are TGTGCCAGCACCCTGACAGGGTTGAACACTGAAGCTTTCTTT. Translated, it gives CASTLTGLNTEAFF.

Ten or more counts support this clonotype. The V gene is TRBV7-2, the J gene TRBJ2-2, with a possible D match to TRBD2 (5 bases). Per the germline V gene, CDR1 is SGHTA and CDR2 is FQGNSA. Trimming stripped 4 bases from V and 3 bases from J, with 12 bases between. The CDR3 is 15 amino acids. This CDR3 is CASSSRLDYTGELFF. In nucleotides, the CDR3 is TGTGCCAGCAGCTCCCGTCTGGACTACACCGGGGAGCTGTTTTTT. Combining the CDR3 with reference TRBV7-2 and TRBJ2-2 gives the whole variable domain GAGVSQSPSNKVTEKGKDVELRCDPISGHTALYWYRQSLGQGLEFLIYFQGNSAPDKSGLPSDRFSAERTGGSVSTLTIQRTQQEDSAVYLCASSSRLDYTGELFFGEGSRLTVL.

DNA of the CDR3: TGTGCCAGCAGTTTCCTCGTAGGGCAGGCCTCTGAAGCTTTCTTT. Its protein is CASSFLVGQASEAFF. The chain employs TRBV12-3 or TRBV12-4 and TRBJ1-1; D not resolved. The CDR3 extends over 15 amino acids. The ends were cut back, 3 bases at V and 6 bases at J, with 17 bases in the middle.

CDR3: CASSLKLGMRLAGTTYNEQFF. The CDR3 nucleotides read TGTGCCAGCAGCTTAAAGTTGGGGATGAGACTAGCGGGGACAACCTACAATGAGCAGTTCTTC. V is TRBV7-9 and J is TRBJ2-1; 11 bases are shared with TRBD2. V shed 2 bases, J shed 2 bases, and the junction held 17 bases outside the gene matches. Germline V gene sequence: CDR1 SEHNR, CDR2 FQNEAQ (reference sequence). The CDR3 extends over 21 amino acids.

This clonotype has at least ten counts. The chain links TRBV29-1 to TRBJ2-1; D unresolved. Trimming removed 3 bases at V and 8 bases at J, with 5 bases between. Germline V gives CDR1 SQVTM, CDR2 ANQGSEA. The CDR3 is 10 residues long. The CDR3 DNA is TGCAGCGTTGAGGACCATGAGCAGTTCTTC. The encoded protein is CSVEDHEQFF.

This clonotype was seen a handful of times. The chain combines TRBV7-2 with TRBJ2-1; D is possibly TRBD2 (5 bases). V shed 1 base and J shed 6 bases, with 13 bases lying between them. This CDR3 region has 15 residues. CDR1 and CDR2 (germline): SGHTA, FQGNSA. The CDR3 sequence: CASSLEIRGGNEQFF. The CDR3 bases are TGTGCCAGCAGCTTAGAAATACGGGGTGGCAATGAGCAGTTCTTC. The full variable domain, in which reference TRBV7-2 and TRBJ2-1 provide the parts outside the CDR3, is GAGVSQSPSNKVTEKGKDVELRCDPISGHTALYWYRQSLGQGLEFLIYFQGNSAPDKSGLPSDRFSAERTGGSVSTLTIQRTQQEDSAVYLCASSLEIRGGNEQFFGPGTRLTVL.

The CDR3 loop is CSALGLSGGKGNEQFF. The CDR3 region has the DNA TGCAGTGCCCTCGGACTGTCGGGAGGGAAGGGCAATGAGCAGTTCTTC. This chain uses TRBV20-1 with TRBJ2-1, with 8 bases identical to TRBD2. The V gene end was trimmed by 6 bases and the J gene end by 6 bases; junction bases not matched to a gene: 16. In germline, CDR1 is DFQATT, CDR2 SNEGSKA (reference sequence). This CDR3 comprises 16 residues.

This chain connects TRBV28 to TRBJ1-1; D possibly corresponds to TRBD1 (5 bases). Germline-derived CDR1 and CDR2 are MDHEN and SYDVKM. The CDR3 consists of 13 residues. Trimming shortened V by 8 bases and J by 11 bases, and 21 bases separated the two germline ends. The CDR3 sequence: CASAGRRWSSAFF. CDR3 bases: TGTGCCAGCGCGGGGCGGCGTTGGTCTAGTGCTTTCTTT.

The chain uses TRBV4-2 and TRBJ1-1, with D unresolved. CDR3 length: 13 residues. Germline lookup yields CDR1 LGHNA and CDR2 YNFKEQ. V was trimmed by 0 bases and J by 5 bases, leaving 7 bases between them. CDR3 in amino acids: CASSQERGTEAFF. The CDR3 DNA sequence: TGTGCCAGCAGCCAAGAGAGAGGGACTGAAGCTTTCTTT.

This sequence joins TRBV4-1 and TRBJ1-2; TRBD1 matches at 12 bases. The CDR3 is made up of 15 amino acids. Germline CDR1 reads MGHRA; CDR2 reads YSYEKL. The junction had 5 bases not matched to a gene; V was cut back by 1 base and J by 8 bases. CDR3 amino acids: CASSQGGQGAGGYTF. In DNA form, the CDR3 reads TGCGCCAGCAGCCAAGGGGGACAGGGGGCCGGGGGCTACACCTTC.

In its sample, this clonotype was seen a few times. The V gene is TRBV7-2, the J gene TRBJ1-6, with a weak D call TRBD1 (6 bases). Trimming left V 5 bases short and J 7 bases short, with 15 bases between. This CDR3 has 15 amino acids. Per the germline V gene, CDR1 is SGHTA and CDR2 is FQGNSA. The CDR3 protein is CASSGGGAGNSPLHF. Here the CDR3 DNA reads TGTGCCAGCAGCGGGGGGGGCGCAGGAAATTCACCCCTCCACTTT.

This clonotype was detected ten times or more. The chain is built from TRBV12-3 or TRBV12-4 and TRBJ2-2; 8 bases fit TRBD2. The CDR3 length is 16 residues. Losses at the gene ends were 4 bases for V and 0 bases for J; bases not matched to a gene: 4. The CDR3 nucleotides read TGTGCCAGCAGTTCCGCTAGCGGGTCGAACACCGGGGAGCTGTTTTTT. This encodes CASSSASGSNTGELFF.

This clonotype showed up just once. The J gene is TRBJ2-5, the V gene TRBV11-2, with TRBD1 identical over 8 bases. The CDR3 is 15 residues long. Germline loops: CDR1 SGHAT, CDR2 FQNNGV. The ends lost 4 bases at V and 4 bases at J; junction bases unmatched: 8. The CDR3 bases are TGTGCCAGCAGCTCAACCGGACAGGGACGAGAGACCCAGTACTTC. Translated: CASSSTGQGRETQYF.

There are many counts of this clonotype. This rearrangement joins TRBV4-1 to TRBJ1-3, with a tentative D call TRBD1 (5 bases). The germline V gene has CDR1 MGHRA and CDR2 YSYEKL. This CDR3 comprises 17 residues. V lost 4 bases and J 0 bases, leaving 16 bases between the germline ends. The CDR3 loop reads CASSRGGMVSSGNTIYF. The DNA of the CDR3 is TGCGCCAGCAGCCGGGGGGGGATGGTGAGCTCTGGAAACACCATATATTTT.